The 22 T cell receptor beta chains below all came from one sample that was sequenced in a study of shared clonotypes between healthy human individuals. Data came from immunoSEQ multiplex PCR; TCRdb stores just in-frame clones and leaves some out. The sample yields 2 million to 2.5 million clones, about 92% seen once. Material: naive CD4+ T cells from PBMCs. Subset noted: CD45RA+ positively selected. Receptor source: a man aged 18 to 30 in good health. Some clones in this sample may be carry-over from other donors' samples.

The CDR3 nucleotides are TGTGCCAGCGCGAAAGGCGGGAGAGAGACCCAGTACTTC. This translates into CASAKGGRETQYF. The chain has TRBV11-3 and TRBJ2-5; 7 nucleotides agree with TRBD2. The CDR3 length is 13 residues. CDR1 SGHNT and CDR2 YENEEA come from the germline V gene. V was pared by 8 bases and J by 4 bases, with 7 bases of the junction left unmatched.

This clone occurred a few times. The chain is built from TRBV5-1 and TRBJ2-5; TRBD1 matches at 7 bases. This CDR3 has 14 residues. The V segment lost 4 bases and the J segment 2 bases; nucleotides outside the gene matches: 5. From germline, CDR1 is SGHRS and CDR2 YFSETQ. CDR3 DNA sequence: TGCGCCAGCAGCACACAGGGGAATCAAGAGACCCAGTACTTC. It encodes CASSTQGNQETQYF.

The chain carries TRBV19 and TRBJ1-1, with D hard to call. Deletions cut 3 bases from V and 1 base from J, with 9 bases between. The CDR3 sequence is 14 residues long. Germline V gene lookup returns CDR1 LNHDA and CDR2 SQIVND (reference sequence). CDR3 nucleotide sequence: TGTGCCAGTAGTATGAGGGTAGGGAACACTGAAGCTTTCTTT. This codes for CASSMRVGNTEAFF.

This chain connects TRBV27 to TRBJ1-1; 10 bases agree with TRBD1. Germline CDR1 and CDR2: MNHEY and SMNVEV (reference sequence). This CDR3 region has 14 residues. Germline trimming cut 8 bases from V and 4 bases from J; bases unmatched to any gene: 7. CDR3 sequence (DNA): TGTGCCAGCGGCCGGACAGGGGGATTCACTGAAGCTTTCTTT. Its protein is CASGRTGGFTEAFF.

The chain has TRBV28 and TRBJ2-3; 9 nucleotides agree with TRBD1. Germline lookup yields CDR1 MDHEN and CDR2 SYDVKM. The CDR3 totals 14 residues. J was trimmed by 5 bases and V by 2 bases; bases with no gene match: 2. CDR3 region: CASSLGTGRDTQYF. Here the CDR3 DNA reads TGTGCCAGCAGTTTAGGGACAGGGCGAGATACGCAGTATTTT.

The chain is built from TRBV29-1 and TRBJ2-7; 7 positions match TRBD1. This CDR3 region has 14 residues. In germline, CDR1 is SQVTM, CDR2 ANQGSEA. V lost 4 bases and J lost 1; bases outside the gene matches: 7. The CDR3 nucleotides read TGCAGCGTTGCTCGACAGGGAAGGTCCTACGAGCAGTACTTC. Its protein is CSVARQGRSYEQYF.

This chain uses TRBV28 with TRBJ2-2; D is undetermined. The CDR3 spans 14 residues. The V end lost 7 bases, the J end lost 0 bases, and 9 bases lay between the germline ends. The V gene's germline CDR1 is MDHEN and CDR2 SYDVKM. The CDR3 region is CASNPPPNTGELFF. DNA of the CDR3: TGTGCCAGCAATCCCCCCCCGAACACCGGGGAGCTGTTTTTT.

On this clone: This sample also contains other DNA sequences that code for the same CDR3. The CDR3 protein is CASSRDSSNQPQHF. For the CDR3, the DNA is TGTGCCAGCAGTAGGGATTCTAGCAATCAGCCCCAGCATTTT. This chain connects TRBV6-5 to TRBJ1-5; the D is unclear. Per the germline V gene, CDR1 is MNHEY and CDR2 is SVGAGI. The CDR3 has 14 residues. V shed 5 bases and J shed 0 bases, with 8 bases lying between them.

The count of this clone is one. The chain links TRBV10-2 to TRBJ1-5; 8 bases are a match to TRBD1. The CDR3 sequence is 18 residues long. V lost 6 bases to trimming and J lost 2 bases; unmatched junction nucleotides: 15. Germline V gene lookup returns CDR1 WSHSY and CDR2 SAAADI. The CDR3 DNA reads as TGCGCCAGCAGACCCACTGGGACAGGCGGGGGCGGCAATCAGCCCCAGCATTTT. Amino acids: CASRPTGTGGGGNQPQHF.

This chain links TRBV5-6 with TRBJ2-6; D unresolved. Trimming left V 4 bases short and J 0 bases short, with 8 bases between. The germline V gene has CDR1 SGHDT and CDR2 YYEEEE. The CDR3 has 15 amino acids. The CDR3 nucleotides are TGTGCCAGCAGCCGCGACCTCTCTGGGGCCAACGTCCTGACTTTC. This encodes CASSRDLSGANVLTF.

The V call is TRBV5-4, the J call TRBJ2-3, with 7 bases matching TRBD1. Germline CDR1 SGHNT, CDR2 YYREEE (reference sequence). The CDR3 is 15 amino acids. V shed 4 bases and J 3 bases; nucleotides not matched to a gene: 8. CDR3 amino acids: CASSAGTVVTDTQYF. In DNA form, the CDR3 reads TGTGCCAGCAGCGCCGGGACAGTGGTAACAGATACGCAGTATTTT.

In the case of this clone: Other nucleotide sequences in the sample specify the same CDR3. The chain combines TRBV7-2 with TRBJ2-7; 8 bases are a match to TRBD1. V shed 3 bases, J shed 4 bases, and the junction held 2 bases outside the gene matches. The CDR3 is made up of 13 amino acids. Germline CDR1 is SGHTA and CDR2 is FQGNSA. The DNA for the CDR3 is TGTGCCAGCAGCTTGAGACAGGGGTACGAGCAGTACTTC. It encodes CASSLRQGYEQYF.

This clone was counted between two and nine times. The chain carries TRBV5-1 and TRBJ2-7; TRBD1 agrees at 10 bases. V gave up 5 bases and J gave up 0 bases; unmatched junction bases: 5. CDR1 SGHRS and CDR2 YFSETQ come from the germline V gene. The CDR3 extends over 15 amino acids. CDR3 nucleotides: TGCGCCAGCAGTCCCGGGACAGGGGTCTCCTACGAGCAGTACTTC. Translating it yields CASSPGTGVSYEQYF. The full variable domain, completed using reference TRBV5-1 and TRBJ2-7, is KAGVTQTPRYLIKTRGQQVTLSCSPISGHRSVSWYQQTPGQGLQFLFEYFSETQRNKGNFPGRFSGRQFSNSRSEMNVSTLELGDSALYLCASSPGTGVSYEQYFGPGTRLTVT.

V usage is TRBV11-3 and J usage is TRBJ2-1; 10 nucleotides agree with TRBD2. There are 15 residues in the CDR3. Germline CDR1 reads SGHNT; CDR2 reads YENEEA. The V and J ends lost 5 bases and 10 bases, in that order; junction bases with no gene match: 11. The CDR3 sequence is CASSPSGRAGGEQFF. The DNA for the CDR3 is TGTGCCAGCAGCCCCAGCGGGAGGGCCGGGGGGGAGCAGTTCTTC. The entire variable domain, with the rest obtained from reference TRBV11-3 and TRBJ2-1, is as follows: EAGVVQSPRYKIIEKKQPVAFWCNPISGHNTLYWYLQNLGQGPELLIRYENEEAVDDSQLPKDRFSAERLKGVDSTLKIQPAELGDSAVYLCASSPSGRAGGEQFFGPGTRLTVL.

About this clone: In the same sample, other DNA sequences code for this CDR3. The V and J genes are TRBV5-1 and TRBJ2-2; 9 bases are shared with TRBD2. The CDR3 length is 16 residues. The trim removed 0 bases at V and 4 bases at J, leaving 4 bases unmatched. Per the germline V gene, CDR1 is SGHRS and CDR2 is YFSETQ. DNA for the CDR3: TGCGCCAGCAGCTTGGTGGCGGGAGGGTTCACCGGGGAGCTGTTTTTT. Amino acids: CASSLVAGGFTGELFF.

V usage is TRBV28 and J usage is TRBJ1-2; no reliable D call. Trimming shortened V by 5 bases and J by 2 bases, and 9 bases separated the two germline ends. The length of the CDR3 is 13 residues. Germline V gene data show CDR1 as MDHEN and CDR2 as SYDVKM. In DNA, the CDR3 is TGTGCCAGCAGTGTGGGCAGCAACTATGGCTACACCTTC. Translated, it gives CASSVGSNYGYTF.

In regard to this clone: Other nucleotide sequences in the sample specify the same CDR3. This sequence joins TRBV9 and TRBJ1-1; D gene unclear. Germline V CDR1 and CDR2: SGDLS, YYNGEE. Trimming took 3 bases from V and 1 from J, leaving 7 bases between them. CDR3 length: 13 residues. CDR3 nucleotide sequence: TGTGCCAGCAGCGCTACATCGAACACTGAAGCTTTCTTT. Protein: CASSATSNTEAFF.

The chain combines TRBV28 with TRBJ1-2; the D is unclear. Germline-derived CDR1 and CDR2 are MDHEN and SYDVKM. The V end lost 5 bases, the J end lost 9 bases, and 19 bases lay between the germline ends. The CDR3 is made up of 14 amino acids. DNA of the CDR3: TGTGCCAGCAGTCTTGACATTTGGCCGTCGAGCTACACCTTC. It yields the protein CASSLDIWPSSYTF.

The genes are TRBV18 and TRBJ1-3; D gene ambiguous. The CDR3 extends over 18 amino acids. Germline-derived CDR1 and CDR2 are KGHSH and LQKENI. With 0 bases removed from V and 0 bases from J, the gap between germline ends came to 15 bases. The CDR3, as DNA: TGTGCCAGCTCACCACCGGAGGCAGATCTTTACTCTGGAAACACCATATATTTT. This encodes CASSPPEADLYSGNTIYF.

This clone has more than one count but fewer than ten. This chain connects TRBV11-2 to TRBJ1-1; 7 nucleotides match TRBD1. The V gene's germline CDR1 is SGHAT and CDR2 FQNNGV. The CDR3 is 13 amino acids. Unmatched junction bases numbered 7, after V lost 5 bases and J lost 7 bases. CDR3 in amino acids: CASSPLGQVEAFF. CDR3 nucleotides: TGTGCCAGCAGCCCATTAGGACAGGTTGAAGCTTTCTTT. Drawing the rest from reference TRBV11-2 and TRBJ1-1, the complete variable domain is EAGVAQSPRYKIIEKRQSVAFWCNPISGHATLYWYQQILGQGPKLLIQFQNNGVVDDSQLPKDRFSAERLKGVDSTLKIQPAKLEDSAVYLCASSPLGQVEAFFGQGTRLTVV.

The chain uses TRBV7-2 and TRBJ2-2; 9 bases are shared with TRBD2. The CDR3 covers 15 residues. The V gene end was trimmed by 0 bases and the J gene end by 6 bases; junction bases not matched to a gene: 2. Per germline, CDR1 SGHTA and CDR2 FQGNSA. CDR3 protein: CASSLAGLAPGELFF. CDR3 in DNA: TGTGCCAGCAGCTTAGCGGGACTAGCCCCCGGGGAGCTGTTTTTT.

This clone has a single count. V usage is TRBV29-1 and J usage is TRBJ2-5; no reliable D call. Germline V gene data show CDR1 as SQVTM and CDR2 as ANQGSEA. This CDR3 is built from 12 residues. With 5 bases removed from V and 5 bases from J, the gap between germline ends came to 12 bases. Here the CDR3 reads CSVPPNGETQYF. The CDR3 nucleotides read TGCAGCGTTCCCCCCAACGGGGAGACCCAGTACTTC. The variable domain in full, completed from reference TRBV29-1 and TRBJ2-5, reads SAVISQKPSRDICQRGTSLTIQCQVDSQVTMMFWYRQQPGQSLTLIATANQGSEATYESGFVIDKFPISRPNLTFSTLTVSNMSPEDSSIYLCSVPPNGETQYFGPGTRLLVL.